The present entry profiles one TCR beta chain with its context. The source of the sample is a study of response to subunit inactivated influenza vaccine. CDR3 length: 18 residues. Germline CDR1 DFQATT, CDR2 SNEGSKA (reference sequence). V was trimmed by 6 bases and J by 6 bases, leaving 32 bases between them. Each CDR3 protein gets one entry after TCRdb re-called the RT-PCR reads with MiXCR. The sample has around 200,000 distinct CDR3 sequences, about an eighth seen once; the top ten hold about 29%. These data are also associated with another study on T cells expressing NK-cell markers. That source adds: Beta-chain TCR cDNA was generated via 5'RACE template switching with UMIs.

This clonotype was obtained from a man aged 45-65 years who received an inactivated influenza vaccine. The rearrangement links TRBV20-1 to TRBJ1-1, with a possible D match to TRBD1 (5 bases). Material: CD8+ T cells sorted from PBMCs, obtained about 13 days after vaccination. CDR3 protein: CSARGAGDTFVKGAEAFF. In DNA form, the CDR3 reads TGCAGTGCACGTGGGGCCGGCGACACATTTGTGAAGGGCGCTGAAGCTTTCTTT.